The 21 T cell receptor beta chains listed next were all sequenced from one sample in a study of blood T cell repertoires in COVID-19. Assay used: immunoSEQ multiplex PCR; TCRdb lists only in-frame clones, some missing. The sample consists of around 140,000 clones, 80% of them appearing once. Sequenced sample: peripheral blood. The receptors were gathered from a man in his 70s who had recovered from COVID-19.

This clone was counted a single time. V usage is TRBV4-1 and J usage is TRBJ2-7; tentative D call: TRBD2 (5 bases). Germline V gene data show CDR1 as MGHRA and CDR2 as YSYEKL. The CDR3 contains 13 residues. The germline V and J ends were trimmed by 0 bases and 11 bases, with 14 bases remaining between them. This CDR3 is CASSQDSASEEYF. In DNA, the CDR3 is TGCGCCAGCAGCCAAGATAGCGCCAGCGAAGAGTACTTC.

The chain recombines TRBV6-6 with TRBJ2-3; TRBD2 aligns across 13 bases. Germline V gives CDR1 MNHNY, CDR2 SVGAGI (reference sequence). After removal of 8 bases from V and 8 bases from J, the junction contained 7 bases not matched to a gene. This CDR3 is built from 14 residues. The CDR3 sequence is CASQTSGRTPTQYF. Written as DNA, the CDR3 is TGTGCCAGCCAGACTAGCGGGAGGACCCCTACGCAGTATTTT.

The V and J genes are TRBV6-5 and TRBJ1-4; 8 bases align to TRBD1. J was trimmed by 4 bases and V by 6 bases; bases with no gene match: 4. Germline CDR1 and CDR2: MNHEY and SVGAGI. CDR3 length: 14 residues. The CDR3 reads CASSRDRHNEKLFF. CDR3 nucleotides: TGTGCCAGCAGCCGGGACAGGCATAATGAAAAACTGTTTTTT.

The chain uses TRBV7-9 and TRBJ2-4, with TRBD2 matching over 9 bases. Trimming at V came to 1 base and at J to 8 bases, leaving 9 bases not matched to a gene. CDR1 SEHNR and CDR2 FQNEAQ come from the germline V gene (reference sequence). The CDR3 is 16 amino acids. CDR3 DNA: TGTGCCAGCAGCTTAGTATCGGCGGGAGGGTTGGACATTCAGTACTTC. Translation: CASSLVSAGGLDIQYF.

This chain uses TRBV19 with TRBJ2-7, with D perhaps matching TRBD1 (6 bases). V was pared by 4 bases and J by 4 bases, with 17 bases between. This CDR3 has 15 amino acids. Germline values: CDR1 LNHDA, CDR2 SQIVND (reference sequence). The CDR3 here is CASSKLPGQGYEQYF. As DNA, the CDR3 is TGTGCCAGTAGTAAACTCCCGGGACAAGGGTACGAGCAGTACTTC.

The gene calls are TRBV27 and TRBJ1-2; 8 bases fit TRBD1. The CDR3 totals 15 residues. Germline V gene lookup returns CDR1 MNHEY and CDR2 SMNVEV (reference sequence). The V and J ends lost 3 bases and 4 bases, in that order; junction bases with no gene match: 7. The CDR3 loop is CASSLSGGLAYGYTF. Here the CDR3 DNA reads TGTGCCAGCAGTTTGTCAGGGGGCTTAGCCTATGGCTACACCTTC.

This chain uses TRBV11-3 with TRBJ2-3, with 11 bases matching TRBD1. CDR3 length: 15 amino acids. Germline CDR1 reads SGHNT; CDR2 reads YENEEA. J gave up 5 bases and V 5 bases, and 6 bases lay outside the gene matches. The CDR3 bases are TGTGCCAGCAGCCGCGGACAGGGGGCTAAAGATACGCAGTATTTT. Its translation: CASSRGQGAKDTQYF.

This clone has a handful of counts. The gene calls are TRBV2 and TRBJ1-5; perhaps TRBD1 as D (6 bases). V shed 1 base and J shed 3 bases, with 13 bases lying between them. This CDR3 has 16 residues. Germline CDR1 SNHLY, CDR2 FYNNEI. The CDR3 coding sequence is TGTGCCAGCAGTGAAGGATCGGACAGCCCCAATCAGCCCCAGCATTTT. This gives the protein CASSEGSDSPNQPQHF. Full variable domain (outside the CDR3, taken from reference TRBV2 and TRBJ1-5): EPEVTQTPSHQVTQMGQEVILRCVPISNHLYFYWYRQILGQKVEFLVSFYNNEISEKSEIFDDQFSVERPDGSNFTLKIRSTKLEDSAMYFCASSEGSDSPNQPQHFGDGTRLSIL.

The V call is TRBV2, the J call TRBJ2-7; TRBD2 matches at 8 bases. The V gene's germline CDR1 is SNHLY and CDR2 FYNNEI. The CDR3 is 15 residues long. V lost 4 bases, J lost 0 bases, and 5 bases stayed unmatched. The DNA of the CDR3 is TGTGCCAGCAGTGTTGCGGGACTAGTCTCCTACGAGCAGTACTTC. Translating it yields CASSVAGLVSYEQYF.

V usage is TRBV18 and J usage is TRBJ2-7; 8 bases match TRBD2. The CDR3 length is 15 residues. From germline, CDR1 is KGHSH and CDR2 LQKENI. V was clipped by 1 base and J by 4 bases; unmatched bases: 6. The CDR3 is CASSPQTASGYEQYF. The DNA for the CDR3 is TGTGCCAGCTCACCACAGACGGCTAGCGGGTACGAGCAGTACTTC.

Here the CDR3 DNA reads TGTGCCAGCTCCACGACAGGGGCCGGGAGCAATCAGCCCCAGCATTTT. Its protein product is CASSTTGAGSNQPQHF. The chain links TRBV18 to TRBJ1-5; 8 bases match TRBD1. The CDR3 has 16 residues. Per germline, CDR1 KGHSH and CDR2 LQKENI. The trim removed 6 bases at V and 1 base at J, leaving 8 bases unmatched. Drawing the rest from reference TRBV18 and TRBJ1-5, the complete variable domain is NAGVMQNPRHLVRRRGQEARLRCSPMKGHSHVYWYRQLPEEGLKFMVYLQKENIIDESGMPKERFSAEFPKEGPSILRIQQVVRGDSAAYFCASSTTGAGSNQPQHFGDGTRLSIL.

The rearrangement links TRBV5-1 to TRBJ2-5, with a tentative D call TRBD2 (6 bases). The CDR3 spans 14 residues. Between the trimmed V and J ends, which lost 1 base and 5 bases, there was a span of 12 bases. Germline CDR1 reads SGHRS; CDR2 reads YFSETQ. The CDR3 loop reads CASSLLASDETQYF. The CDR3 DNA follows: TGCGCCAGCAGCTTGTTGGCTAGCGATGAGACCCAGTACTTC.

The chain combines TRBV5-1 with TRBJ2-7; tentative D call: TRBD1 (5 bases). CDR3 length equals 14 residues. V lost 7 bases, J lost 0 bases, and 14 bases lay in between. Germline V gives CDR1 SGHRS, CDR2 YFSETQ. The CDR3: CASGEDNLSYEQYF. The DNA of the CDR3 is TGCGCCAGCGGCGAGGACAACCTCTCCTACGAGCAGTACTTC.

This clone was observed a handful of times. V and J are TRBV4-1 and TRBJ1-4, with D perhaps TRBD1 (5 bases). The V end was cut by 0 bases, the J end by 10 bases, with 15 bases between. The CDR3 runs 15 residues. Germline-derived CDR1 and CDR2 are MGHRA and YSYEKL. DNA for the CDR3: TGCGCCAGCAGCCAAGATAGGTCCGGGGGAACAAAACTGTTTTTT. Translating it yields CASSQDRSGGTKLFF.

This CDR3 is CASSLEQGRGEAFF. The CDR3 region has the DNA TGTGCCAGCAGCTTAGAACAGGGACGAGGTGAAGCTTTCTTT. This rearrangement joins TRBV7-6 to TRBJ1-1; D perhaps matches TRBD1 (6 bases). Germline values: CDR1 SGHVS, CDR2 FNYEAQ. V lost 1 base and J lost 7, with 13 bases in between. CDR3 length: 14 residues. Complete variable domain (other parts from reference TRBV7-6 and TRBJ1-1): GAGVSQSPRYKVTKRGQDVALRCDPISGHVSLYWYRQALGQGPEFLTYFNYEAQQDKSGLPNDRFSAERPEGSISTLTIQRTEQRDSAMYRCASSLEQGRGEAFFGQGTRLTVV.

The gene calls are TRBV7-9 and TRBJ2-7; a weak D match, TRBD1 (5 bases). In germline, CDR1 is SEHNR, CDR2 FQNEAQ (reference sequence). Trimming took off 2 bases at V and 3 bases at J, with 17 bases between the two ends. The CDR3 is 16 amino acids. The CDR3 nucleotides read TGTGCCAGCAGCTTAAACAGGCCGAGACGTAACTACGAGCAGTACTTC. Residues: CASSLNRPRRNYEQYF.

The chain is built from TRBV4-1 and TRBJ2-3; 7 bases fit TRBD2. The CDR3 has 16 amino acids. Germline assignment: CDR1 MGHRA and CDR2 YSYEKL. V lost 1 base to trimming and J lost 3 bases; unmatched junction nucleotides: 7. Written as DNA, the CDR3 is TGCGCCAGCAGCCAAGCGGGCGGGAGAGTTACAGATACGCAGTATTTT. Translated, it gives CASSQAGGRVTDTQYF.

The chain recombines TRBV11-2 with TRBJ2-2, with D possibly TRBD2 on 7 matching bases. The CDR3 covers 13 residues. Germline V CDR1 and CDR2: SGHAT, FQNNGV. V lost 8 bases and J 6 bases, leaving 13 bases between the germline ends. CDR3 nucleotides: TGTGCCAGCCGAGGGGGGGTGGCCGGGGAGCTGTTTTTT. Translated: CASRGGVAGELFF.

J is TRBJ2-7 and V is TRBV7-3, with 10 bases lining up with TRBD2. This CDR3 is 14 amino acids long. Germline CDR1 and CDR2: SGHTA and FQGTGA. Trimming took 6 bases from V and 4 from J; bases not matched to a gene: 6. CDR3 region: CASRCGLAAYEQYF. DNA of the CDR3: TGTGCCAGCAGATGCGGACTAGCGGCATACGAGCAGTACTTC.

CDR3 nucleotides: TGTGCCACCAGCCCGGGGACTAGCGGATGGGCAGATACGCAGTATTTT. It codes for CATSPGTSGWADTQYF. The rearrangement joins TRBV24-1 to TRBJ2-3; TRBD2 matches at 11 bases. Trimming cost V 7 bases and J 4 bases; bases outside gene matches: 9. The CDR3 totals 16 residues. The germline gives CDR1 KGHDR, CDR2 SFDVKD.

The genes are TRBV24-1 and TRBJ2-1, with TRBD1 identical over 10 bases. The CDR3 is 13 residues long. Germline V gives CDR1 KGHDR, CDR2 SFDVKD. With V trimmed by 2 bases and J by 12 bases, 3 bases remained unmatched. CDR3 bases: TGTGCCACCAGTGATTCGACAGGGGGCGGGCAGTTCTTC. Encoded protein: CATSDSTGGGQFF.